The source of this T cell receptor (beta chain) is a study of blood T cell repertoires in COVID-19. About the study: Both acute and convalescent COVID-19 samples were obtained from the United States, Italy and Spain. In each case, the material was cDNA or gDNA derived from T cells, B-cell-depleted T cells, or PBMCs.

Original analysis: Estimation of nucleated cell counts relied on the amplification of reference gene primers. The repertoire was sequenced with immunoSEQ multiplex PCR; TCRdb's copy has only in-frame clones and lacks some. The V and J calls and the clone size are those of that table, but D and trimming were determined from the DNA. The sample consists of about 160,000 clones, over 70% of them appearing once. This receptor was identified in a woman aged 80 or older with active or convalescent COVID-19. Sequencing was performed on peripheral blood.

As DNA, the CDR3 is TGTGCCAGCAGCCAAGACTCTAGGGGGCGAAGAGAGACCCAGTACTTC. This gives the protein CASSQDSRGRRETQYF. The chain carries TRBV3-1 (or the pseudogene TRBV3-2) and TRBJ2-5, with 7 positions matching TRBD1. V lost 0 bases and J lost 4; bases outside the gene matches: 8. The CDR3 runs to 16 residues. CDR1 LGHDT and CDR2 YNNKEL come from the germline V gene (reference sequence).